The sequence of this T cell receptor beta chain was determined in a study of T cells after yellow fever vaccination. Looked up from germline, CDR1 is LGHNA and CDR2 is YSLEER. The CDR3 consists of 15 residues. The ends lost 5 bases at V and 6 bases at J; junction bases unmatched: 7. One entry per CDR3 protein, called by TCRdb with MiXCR from the 5' RACE reads. The top ten clones hold roughly 33% of a sample with some 160,000 distinct CDR3 sequences, 7% to 10% of them seen once. The sequencing used CD8+ T cells sorted from PBMCs, collected 45 days after the yellow fever booster vaccination. The chain has TRBV4-3 and TRBJ2-1; 10 positions match TRBD1. The TCR comes from a man aged 18-30 years who received the YFV17D yellow fever vaccine. The CDR3 DNA sequence: TGCGCCAGCAGCGGGGGACAGGGGATCCTCAATGAGCAGTTCTTC. Amino acids: CASSGGQGILNEQFF.